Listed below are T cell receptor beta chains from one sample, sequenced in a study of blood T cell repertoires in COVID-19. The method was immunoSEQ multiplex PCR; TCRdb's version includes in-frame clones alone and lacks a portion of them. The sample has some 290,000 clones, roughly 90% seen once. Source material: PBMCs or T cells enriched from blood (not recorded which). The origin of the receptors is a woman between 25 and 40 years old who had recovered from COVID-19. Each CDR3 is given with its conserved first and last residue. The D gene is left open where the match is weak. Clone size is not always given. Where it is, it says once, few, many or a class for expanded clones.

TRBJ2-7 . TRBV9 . CAGMEGTHSGTPGYEQYF TGTGCCGGCATGGAGGGGACGCATTCAGGGACGCCGGGCTACGAGCAGTACTTC
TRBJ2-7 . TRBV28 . CASKSGWEQYF TGTGCCAGCAAATCAGGGTGGGAGCAGTACTTC
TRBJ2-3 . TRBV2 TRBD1 CASSAWDRSTDTQYF TGTGCCAGCAGTGCCTGGGACAGGAGCACAGATACGCAGTATTTT
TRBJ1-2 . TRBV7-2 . CASSLQGLTNYGYTF TGTGCCAGCAGCTTACAGGGACTTACTAACTATGGCTACACCTTC
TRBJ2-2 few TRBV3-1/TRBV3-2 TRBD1 CASSQEFPPPGQGIEGSAGELFF TGTGCCAGCAGCCAAGAATTTCCTCCTCCGGGACAGGGGATCGAAGGATCGGCCGGGGAGCTGTTTTTT
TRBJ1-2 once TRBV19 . CASSIIEGGGYTF TGTGCCAGTAGTATAATAGAGGGCGGTGGCTACACCTTC
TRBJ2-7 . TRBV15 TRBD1 CATSRVGTVGYEQYF TGTGCCACCAGCAGAGTTGGGACAGTCGGCTACGAGCAGTACTTC
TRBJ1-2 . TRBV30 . CAWSGGDYGYTF TGTGCCTGGAGTGGGGGCGACTATGGCTACACCTTC
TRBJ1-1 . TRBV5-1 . CASRSSLTNTEAFF TGCGCCAGCAGGAGTTCTCTTACGAACACTGAAGCTTTCTTT
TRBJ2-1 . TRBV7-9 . CASSLNRDWDSEGNEQFF TGTGCCAGCAGCTTGAACCGGGACTGGGACTCGGAGGGGAATGAGCAGTTCTTC
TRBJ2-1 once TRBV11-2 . CASSLDPIVWNEQFF TGTGCCAGCAGCTTAGATCCCATAGTTTGGAATGAGCAGTTCTTC
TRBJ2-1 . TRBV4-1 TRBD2 CASSQGGRYSNEQFF TGCGCCAGCAGCCAAGGCGGGAGGTATTCCAATGAGCAGTTCTTC
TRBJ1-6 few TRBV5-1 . CASSLGGPGVPLHF TGCGCCAGCAGCTTGGGAGGGCCGGGGGTACCCCTCCACTTT
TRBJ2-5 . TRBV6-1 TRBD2 CASSEYVGTVLTSGRLETQYF TGTGCCAGCAGTGAATACGTAGGGACAGTATTAACTAGCGGGAGGTTAGAGACCCAGTACTTC
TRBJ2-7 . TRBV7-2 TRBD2 CASSFSGVLGEQYF TGTGCCAGCAGCTTTAGCGGGGTCCTGGGGGAGCAGTACTTC
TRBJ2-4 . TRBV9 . CASSASTTRGSIQYF TGTGCCAGCAGCGCCTCTACTACCCGGGGTAGCATTCAGTACTTC
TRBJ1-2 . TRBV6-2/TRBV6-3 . CASSRSPGTTISGYTF TGTGCCAGCAGCCGGAGTCCCGGGACAACGATCAGTGGCTACACCTTC
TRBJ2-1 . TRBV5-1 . CASSLRHGTPVANEQFF TGCGCCAGCAGCTTGCGACACGGGACTCCCGTCGCCAATGAGCAGTTCTTC
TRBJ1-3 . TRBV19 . CASSLPGLHPTGNTIYF TGTGCCAGTAGTTTACCGGGACTACACCCGACGGGAAACACCATATATTTT
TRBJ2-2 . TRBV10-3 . CAISESGTPAGELFF TGTGCCATCAGTGAATCCGGGACACCTGCCGGGGAGCTGTTTTTT
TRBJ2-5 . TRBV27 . CASSLTGPQETQYF TGTGCCAGCAGTTTGACAGGTCCCCAAGAGACCCAGTACTTC
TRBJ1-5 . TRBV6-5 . CASRMDYRADQPQHF TGTGCCAGCAGGATGGACTACCGAGCGGATCAGCCCCAGCATTTT
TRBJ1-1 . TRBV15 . CATSRVSGQPEAFF TGTGCCACCAGCAGAGTATCAGGGCAGCCAGAAGCTTTCTTT
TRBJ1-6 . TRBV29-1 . CSVVVSGDSPLHF TGCAGCGTTGTTGTTTCCGGGGATTCACCCCTCCACTTT
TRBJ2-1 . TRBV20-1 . CSASRKIYNDEQFF TGCAGTGCTAGTCGAAAGATATACAATGATGAGCAGTTCTTC
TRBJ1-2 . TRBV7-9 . CASTAGSRYGYTF TGTGCCAGCACCGCGGGAAGCCGGTATGGCTACACCTTC
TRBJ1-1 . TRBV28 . CASSLSRPEAFF TGTGCCAGCAGTTTATCGAGGCCTGAAGCTTTCTTT
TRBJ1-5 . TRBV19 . CASSKWENNQPQHF TGTGCCAGTAGTAAGTGGGAGAACAATCAGCCCCAGCATTTT
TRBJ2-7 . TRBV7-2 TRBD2 CASSEWTSGRGEQYF TGTGCCAGCAGCGAATGGACTAGCGGTCGGGGGGAGCAGTACTTC
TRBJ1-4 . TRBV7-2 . CASSYNGATNEKLFF TGTGCCAGCAGCTATAACGGAGCAACTAATGAAAAACTGTTTTTT
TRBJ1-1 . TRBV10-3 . CAISDKGDEAFF TGTGCCATCAGTGATAAAGGGGATGAAGCTTTCTTT
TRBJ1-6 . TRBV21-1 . CASTAGAFADNSPLHF TGTGCCAGCACCGCCGGCGCATTTGCGGATAATTCACCCCTCCACTTT
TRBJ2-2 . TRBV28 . CASRDTLGGTGELFF TGTGCCAGCAGGGACACCTTAGGGGGCACCGGGGAGCTGTTTTTT
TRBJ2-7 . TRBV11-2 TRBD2 CASSSTRGGRKYEQYF TGTGCCAGCAGCTCCACCCGGGGGGGGCGCAAATACGAGCAGTACTTC
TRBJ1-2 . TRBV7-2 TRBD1 CASSARDRGMHGYTF TGTGCCAGCAGCGCGCGGGACAGGGGGATGCATGGCTACACCTTC
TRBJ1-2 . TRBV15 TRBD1 CATSRDRQGYGYTF TGTGCCACCAGCAGAGACAGACAGGGCTATGGCTACACCTTC
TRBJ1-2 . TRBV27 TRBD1 CASRPDRALGLTNYGYTF TGTGCCAGCAGACCAGACAGGGCCCTAGGACTCACTAACTATGGCTACACCTTC
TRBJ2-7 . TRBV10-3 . CAISKLDYEQYF TGTGCCATCAGTAAACTAGACTACGAGCAGTACTTC
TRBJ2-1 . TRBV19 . CASNGGPEQFF TGTGCCAGTAATGGAGGCCCAGAGCAGTTCTTC
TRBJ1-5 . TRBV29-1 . CSVEEGGSNSNQPQHF TGCAGCGTTGAAGAGGGGGGATCTAATAGCAATCAGCCCCAGCATTTT
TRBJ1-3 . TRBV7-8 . CASSLIRAPSLPSGNTIYF TGTGCCAGCAGCTTAATCAGGGCCCCTAGTCTCCCATCTGGAAACACCATATATTTT
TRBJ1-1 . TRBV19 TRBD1 CASSLRAGGTEAFF TGTGCCAGTAGTCTGAGAGCAGGGGGCACTGAAGCTTTCTTT
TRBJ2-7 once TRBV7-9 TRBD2 CASSLELAGVVVQYF TGTGCCAGCAGCTTAGAGTTAGCGGGAGTGGTTGTGCAGTACTTC
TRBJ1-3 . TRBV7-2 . CASSLEGRPGNTIYF TGTGCCAGCAGCTTAGAAGGCAGGCCTGGAAACACCATATATTTT
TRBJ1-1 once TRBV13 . CASSSQQEAFF TGTGCCAGCAGCTCCCAACAGGAAGCTTTCTTT
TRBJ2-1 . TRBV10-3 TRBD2 CAIRDGATSGRYNEQFF TGTGCCATCCGCGATGGGGCTACTAGCGGGAGGTACAATGAGCAGTTCTTC
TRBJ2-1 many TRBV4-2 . CASSQEETSPYNEQFF TGTGCCAGCAGCCAAGAGGAAACTAGTCCCTACAATGAGCAGTTCTTC
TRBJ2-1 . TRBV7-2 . CASRSTSLGEQFF TGTGCCAGCAGATCCACTAGTCTCGGTGAGCAGTTCTTC
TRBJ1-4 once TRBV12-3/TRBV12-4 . CASSRQAEKLFF TGTGCCAGCAGTAGACAGGCTGAAAAACTGTTTTTT
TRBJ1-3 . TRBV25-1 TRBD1 CASRPRKQDRASGNTIYF TGTGCCAGCAGACCCCGAAAACAGGACAGGGCTTCTGGAAACACCATATATTTT
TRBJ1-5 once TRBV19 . CASRGRGNSDQPQHF TGTGCCAGTAGAGGAAGGGGAAATTCCGATCAGCCCCAGCATTTT
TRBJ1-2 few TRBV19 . CASSTADISYGYTF TGTGCCAGTAGTACGGCGGACATTTCCTATGGCTACACCTTC
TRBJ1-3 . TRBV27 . CASSSHSGNTIYF TGTGCCAGCAGTTCCCATTCTGGAAACACCATATATTTT
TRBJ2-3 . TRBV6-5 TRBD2 CASSYASGTPLDTQYF TGTGCCAGCAGTTACGCAAGCGGGACCCCCCTAGATACGCAGTATTTT
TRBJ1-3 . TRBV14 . CASSQMGHTIYF TGTGCCAGCAGCCAAATGGGCCACACCATATATTTT